This T cell receptor beta chain appears in the sequencing data of a study of radiotherapy plus CTLA-4 blockade in lung cancer. The study, taken as a whole, reports: Clones of tumor-derived TCRs expanded in blood after radiotherapy plus ipilimumab.

The ends were cut back, 0 bases at V and 4 bases at J, with 10 bases in the middle. Germline V lookup: CDR1 SGHRS, CDR2 YFSETQ. CDR3 size: 14 residues. Of note for this clone: Its specificity is not known.

Generated by immunoSEQ multiplex PCR, the TCRdb table keeps only in-frame clones and is missing some. Among tens of thousands of clones, about four fifths were seen once, and the ten largest hold roughly 25%. Participants had chemo-refractory metastatic non-small-cell lung cancer and were treated with focal radiation plus ipilimumab CTLA-4 blockade. The rearrangement links TRBV5-1 to TRBJ1-1; D unclear. The TCR originated in a human donor with non-small cell lung cancer that progressed on radiotherapy plus ipilimumab. The sequencing here drew on peripheral blood, taken from a patient treated with radiotherapy plus ipilimumab. Written as DNA, the CDR3 is TGCGCCAGCAGCTTGGCCAGTAGCGGCACTGAAGCTTTCTTT. Its translation: CASSLASSGTEAFF.